This TCR beta chain is drawn from a study of blood T cells in healthy people across ages. A second PCR of about 7 to 11 cycles used a sample-barcoded 5' primer and a J-beta primer mix. Using its own MiXCR run on the 5' RACE reads, TCRdb lists one record per CDR3 protein. Of 750,000 to 1,000,000 distinct CDR3 sequences in the sample, about 29% are singletons; the top ten hold 10% to 13%. This clonotype appeared many times. The CDR3 totals 15 residues. Germline V CDR1 and CDR2: MNHEY, SMNVEV (reference sequence). V trimming: 6 bases; J trimming: 5 bases; junction bases outside the gene matches: 11. The same data also contributed to another study, on T cells of mothers and their children.

The sequence was collected from a woman aged 40 to 55 in good health. The V call is TRBV27, the J call TRBJ2-5; TRBD2 matches at 8 bases. Sequenced sample: blood. CDR3 amino acids: CASSADPGGWETQYF. In DNA form, the CDR3 reads TGTGCCAGCAGCGCTGACCCGGGAGGGTGGGAGACCCAGTACTTC.